Presented here are 2 T cell receptor beta chains from one specimen sequenced in a study of blood T cell repertoires in COVID-19 (TCRdb year 2020). The library came from the immunoSEQ multiplex PCR assay. TCRdb took over this immuneACCESS table, retaining in-frame rearrangements with V and J assigned. Such tables are incomplete; in checked studies, under half of the missing clones stem from an unresolved V gene, and the remainder is unexplained. A total of 160,000 or so clones appear in this sample, 65% to 85% of them only once. Of the sample, about 5.3% is held by the ten largest clones. Sequenced: PBMCs or T cells enriched from blood (not recorded which). The receptors were sampled from a woman in her 40s with acute COVID-19.

The CDR3 DNA reads TGCGCCAGCAGCTTGGAGTCCGGGACTGGAAACACCATATATTTT. This sequence encodes CASSLESGTGNTIYF. The chain couples TRBV5-1 to TRBJ1-3; D not resolved. The V end lost 0 bases, the J end lost 2 bases, and 9 bases lay between the germline ends. CDR1 and CDR2 from the germline V gene are SGHRS and YFSETQ. The CDR3 has 15 amino acids.

The count of this clone is one. For the CDR3, the DNA is TGTGCCAGCAGCGTGGGTTCGACAGGGAGTGGCTACGAGCAGTACTTC. Residues: CASSVGSTGSGYEQYF. V gene TRBV7-8 combines with J gene TRBJ2-7; TRBD1 matches at 7 bases. The CDR3 runs to 16 residues. The V gene's germline CDR1 is SGHVS and CDR2 FQNEAQ. With V trimmed by 5 bases and J by 3 bases, 13 bases remained unmatched.